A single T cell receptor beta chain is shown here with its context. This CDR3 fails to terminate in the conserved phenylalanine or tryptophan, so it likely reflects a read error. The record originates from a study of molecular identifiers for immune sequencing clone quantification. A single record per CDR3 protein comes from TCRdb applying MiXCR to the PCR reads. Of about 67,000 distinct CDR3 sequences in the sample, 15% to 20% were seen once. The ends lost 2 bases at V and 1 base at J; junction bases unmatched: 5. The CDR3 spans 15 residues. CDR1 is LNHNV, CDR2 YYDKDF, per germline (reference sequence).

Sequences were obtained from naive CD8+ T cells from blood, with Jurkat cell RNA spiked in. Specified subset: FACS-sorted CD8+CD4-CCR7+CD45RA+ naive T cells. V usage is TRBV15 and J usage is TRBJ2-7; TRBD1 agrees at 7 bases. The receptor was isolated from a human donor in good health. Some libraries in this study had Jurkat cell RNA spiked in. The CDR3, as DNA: TGTGCCACCAGCAGACAGCCGGGACAGTCCTACGAGCAGTACTCC. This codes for CATSRQPGQSYEQYS.